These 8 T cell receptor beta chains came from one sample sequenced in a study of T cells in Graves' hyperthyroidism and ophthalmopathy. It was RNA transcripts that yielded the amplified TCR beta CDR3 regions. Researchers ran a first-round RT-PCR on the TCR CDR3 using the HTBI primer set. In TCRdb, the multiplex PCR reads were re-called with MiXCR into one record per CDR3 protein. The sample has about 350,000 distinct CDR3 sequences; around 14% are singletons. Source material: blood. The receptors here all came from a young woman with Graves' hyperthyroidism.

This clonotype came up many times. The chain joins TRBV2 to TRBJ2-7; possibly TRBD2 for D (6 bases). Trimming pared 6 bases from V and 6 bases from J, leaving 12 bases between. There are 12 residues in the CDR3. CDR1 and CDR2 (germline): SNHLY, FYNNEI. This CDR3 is CASRRDLGEQYF. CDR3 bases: TGTGCCAGCAGACGGGACTTGGGCGAGCAGTACTTC.

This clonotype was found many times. CDR3 bases: TGTGCCAGCAGTGAAGAAGTGATGAAGTACCATGAGCAGTTCTTC. Translated: CASSEEVMKYHEQFF. The gene calls are TRBV6-1 and TRBJ2-1; D not certain. The CDR3 is 15 residues long. Germline V CDR1 and CDR2: MNHNS, SASEGT. The ends were cut back, 1 base at V and 8 bases at J, with 15 bases in the middle.

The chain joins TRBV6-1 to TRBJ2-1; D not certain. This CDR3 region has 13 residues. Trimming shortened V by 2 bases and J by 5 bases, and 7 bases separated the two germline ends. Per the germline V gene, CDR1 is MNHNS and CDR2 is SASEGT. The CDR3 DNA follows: TGTGCCAGCAGTGAAAGACCTAACAATGAGCAGTTCTTC. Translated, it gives CASSERPNNEQFF.

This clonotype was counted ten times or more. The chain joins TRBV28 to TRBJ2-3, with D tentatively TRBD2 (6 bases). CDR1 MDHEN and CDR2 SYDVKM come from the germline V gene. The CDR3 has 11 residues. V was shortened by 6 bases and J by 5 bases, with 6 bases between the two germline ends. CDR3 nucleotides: TGTGCCAGCAGGCGGGAAGATACGCAGTATTTT. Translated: CASRREDTQYF.

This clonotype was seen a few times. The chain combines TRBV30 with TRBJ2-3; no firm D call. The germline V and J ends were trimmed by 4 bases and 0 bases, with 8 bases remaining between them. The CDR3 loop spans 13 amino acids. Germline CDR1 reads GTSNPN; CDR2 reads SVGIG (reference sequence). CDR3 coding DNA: TGTGCCTGGAATGAAGGTAGCACAGATACGCAGTATTTT. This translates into CAWNEGSTDTQYF. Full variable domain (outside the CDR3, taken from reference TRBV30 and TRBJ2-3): SQTIHQWPATLVQPVGSPLSLECTVEGTSNPNLYWYRQAAGRGLQLLFYSVGIGQISSEVPQNLSASRPQDRQFILSSKKLLLSDSGFYLCAWNEGSTDTQYFGPGTRLTVL.

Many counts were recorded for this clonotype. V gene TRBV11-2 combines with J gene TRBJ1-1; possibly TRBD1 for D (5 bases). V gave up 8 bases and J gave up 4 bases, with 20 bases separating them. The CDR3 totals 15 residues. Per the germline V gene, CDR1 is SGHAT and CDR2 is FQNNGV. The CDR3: CASGTWGRAGTEAFF. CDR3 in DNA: TGTGCCAGCGGCACATGGGGCAGAGCCGGCACTGAAGCTTTCTTT.

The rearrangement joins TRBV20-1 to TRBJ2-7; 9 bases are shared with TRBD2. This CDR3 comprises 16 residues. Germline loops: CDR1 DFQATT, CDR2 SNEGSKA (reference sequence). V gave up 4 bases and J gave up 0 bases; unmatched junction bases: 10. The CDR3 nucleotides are TGCAGTGCTACCACCGCCGCTAGCGGGACCTCCTACGAGCAGTACTTC. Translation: CSATTAASGTSYEQYF.

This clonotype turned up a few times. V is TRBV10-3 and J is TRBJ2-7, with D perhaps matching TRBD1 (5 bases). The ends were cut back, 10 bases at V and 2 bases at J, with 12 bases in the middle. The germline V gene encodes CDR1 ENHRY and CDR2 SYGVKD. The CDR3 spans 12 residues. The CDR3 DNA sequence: TGTGCCACCGGCAGGGCTCCCTACGAGCAGTACTTC. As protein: CATGRAPYEQYF.